These 17 T cell receptor beta chains came from one sample sequenced in a study of response to subunit inactivated influenza vaccine. TCRdb itself ran the RT-PCR reads through MiXCR, one entry per CDR3 protein. The table lists about 240,000 distinct CDR3 sequences, approximately 12% of them singletons. Sequences were derived from non-naive T cells sorted from PBMCs, sampled approximately 15 days before vaccination. Receptors originate from a middle-aged man who received an inactivated influenza vaccine.

The sample holds many counts of this clonotype. J is TRBJ1-1 and V is TRBV5-5; D is unresolved. Germline CDR1 and CDR2: SGHKS and YYEKEE (reference sequence). Between the trimmed V and J ends, which lost 0 bases and 5 bases, there was a span of 14 bases. The CDR3 loop spans 15 amino acids. DNA for the CDR3: TGTGCCAGCAGCTTGGAAGTCGCGGGATGGACTGAAGCTTTCTTT. It translates to CASSLEVAGWTEAFF.

The chain couples TRBV3-1 to TRBJ2-5; D possibly corresponds to TRBD2 (6 bases). The CDR3 length is 16 residues. CDR1 is LGHDT and CDR2 is YNNKEL in the germline V gene (reference sequence). The germline V and J ends were trimmed by 4 bases and 4 bases, with 19 bases remaining between them. CDR3: CASSRNLGLPSETQYF. The CDR3 DNA follows: TGTGCCAGCAGCCGGAACTTGGGACTGCCCTCAGAGACCCAGTACTTC.

This clonotype came up many times. Written as DNA, the CDR3 is TGTGCCATCAGACAGGGGGCCAGTTTTAATGAGCAGTTCTTC. This sequence encodes CAIRQGASFNEQFF. The chain carries TRBV10-3 and TRBJ2-1; 9 nucleotides align to TRBD1. Germline values: CDR1 ENHRY, CDR2 SYGVKD. The CDR3 is 14 amino acids. Trimming took 6 bases from V and 7 from J; bases not matched to a gene: 7.

The chain combines TRBV10-3 with TRBJ2-1, with 8 bases lining up with TRBD1. The CDR3 extends over 13 amino acids. The ends lost 5 bases at V and 5 bases at J; junction bases unmatched: 2. Germline V gene sequence: CDR1 ENHRY, CDR2 SYGVKD. CDR3 in DNA: TGTGCCATCAGTTGGGACAGGAACAATGAGCAGTTCTTC. Translation gives CAISWDRNNEQFF.

For this clonotype: A much larger clone differs from this one at a single base, so this may be a read error. The V gene is TRBV7-8, the J gene TRBJ2-7, with 9 bases that match TRBD1. The CDR3 covers 16 residues. Germline trimming cut 10 bases from V and 4 bases from J; bases unmatched to any gene: 17. Germline V lookup: CDR1 SGHVS, CDR2 FQNEAQ. The CDR3 DNA follows: TGTGCCATCAGTTCAACAGGGGGCTTCAGAATGTACGAGCAGTACTTC. This gives the protein CAISSTGGFRMYEQYF.

This clonotype has only a few counts. The rearrangement uses TRBV7-7 and TRBJ2-2; D might be TRBD1 (6 bases). Per the germline V gene, CDR1 is SSHAT and CDR2 is FNYEAQ (reference sequence). There are 13 residues in the CDR3. Here the CDR3 reads CASSQGLGGELFF. In DNA, the CDR3 is TGTGCTAGCTCACAGGGTTTGGGCGGGGAGCTGTTTTTT. Complete variable domain (other parts from reference TRBV7-7 and TRBJ2-2): GAGVSQSPRYKVTKRGQDVTLRCDPISSHATLYWYQQALGQGPEFLTYFNYEAQPDKSGLPSDRFSAERPEGSISTLTIQRTEQRDSAMYRCASSQGLGGELFFGEGSRLTVL.

V usage is TRBV20-1 and J usage is TRBJ2-3, with 12 nucleotides matching TRBD2. Germline V gene sequence: CDR1 DFQATT, CDR2 SNEGSKA (reference sequence). CDR3 size: 15 residues. V lost 6 bases, J lost 3 bases, and 7 bases stayed unmatched. CDR3 loop: CSAETSGGTTDTQYF. The CDR3 region has the DNA TGCAGTGCAGAAACTAGCGGGGGGACGACAGATACGCAGTATTTT.

Many counts were recorded for this clonotype. The chain recombines TRBV7-9 with TRBJ1-5; weak D call: TRBD1 (5 bases). Germline-derived CDR1 and CDR2 are SEHNR and FQNEAQ (reference sequence). Trimming removed 3 bases at V and 7 bases at J, with 10 bases between. The CDR3 has 13 amino acids. The CDR3 loop reads CASSFGWGQPQHF. The CDR3 bases are TGTGCCAGCAGCTTCGGATGGGGCCAGCCCCAGCATTTT.

This clonotype was detected many times. This chain uses TRBV3-1 with TRBJ2-7; 9 bases are shared with TRBD2. The junction had 7 bases not matched to a gene; V was cut back by 2 bases and J by 5 bases. From germline, CDR1 is LGHDT and CDR2 YNNKEL (reference sequence). The CDR3 is 15 amino acids. CDR3: CASSQSSGMRNEQYF. The CDR3 nucleotides read TGTGCCAGCAGCCAATCTAGCGGGATGCGAAACGAGCAGTACTTC.

The chain recombines TRBV19 with TRBJ1-2; perhaps TRBD1 as D (6 bases). Trimming removed 6 bases at V and 6 bases at J, with 17 bases between. This CDR3 contains 14 residues. CDR1 is LNHDA and CDR2 is SQIVND in the germline V gene (reference sequence). CDR3 region: CASRQGFLVDGYTF. As DNA, the CDR3 is TGTGCCAGTAGACAGGGATTCCTCGTGGATGGCTACACCTTC.

This clonotype was counted between two and nine times. The chain joins TRBV5-4 to TRBJ2-4; 11 bases match TRBD2. Germline V gives CDR1 SGHNT, CDR2 YYREEE (reference sequence). The CDR3 has 19 amino acids. With V trimmed by 0 bases and J by 8 bases, 16 bases remained unmatched. DNA for the CDR3: TGTGCCAGCAGCTTGGTCTTTGCGGTGTCTAGCGGGGGGAGAGACATTCAGTACTTC. Its protein product is CASSLVFAVSSGGRDIQYF.

Note on this clonotype: One end of the junction is discordant with germline, which a read error may explain. The chain uses TRBV20-1 and TRBJ2-3; 8 bases fit TRBD2. The CDR3 spans 15 residues. Germline lookup yields CDR1 DFQATT and CDR2 SNEGSKA (reference sequence). CDR3 in DNA: TGCAGTGCTAGAGATCAGTGGCGGGGGGTAGATACCCAGTATTTT. Amino acids: CSARDQWRGVDTQYF.

The rearrangement joins TRBV4-1 to TRBJ2-2, with 8 bases matching TRBD2. The CDR3 is made up of 15 amino acids. Germline V CDR1 and CDR2: MGHRA, YSYEKL. Germline trimming cut 2 bases from V and 7 bases from J; bases unmatched to any gene: 6. CDR3 in DNA: TGCGCCAGCAGCCAAAGTAGCGGGAACGTCGGGGAGCTGTTTTTT. Its translation: CASSQSSGNVGELFF.

There are many counts of this clonotype. V is TRBV7-2 and J is TRBJ2-7; D not resolved. There are 14 residues in the CDR3. Looked up from germline, CDR1 is SGHTA and CDR2 is FQGNSA. V lost 5 bases and J lost 2, with 13 bases in between. This CDR3 is CASSSSRTTYEQYF. CDR3 bases: TGTGCCAGCAGCAGCTCCCGGACCACCTACGAGCAGTACTTC. The full variable domain, completed using reference TRBV7-2 and TRBJ2-7, is GAGVSQSPSNKVTEKGKDVELRCDPISGHTALYWYRQSLGQGLEFLIYFQGNSAPDKSGLPSDRFSAERTGGSVSTLTIQRTQQEDSAVYLCASSSSRTTYEQYFGPGTRLTVT.

This chain joins TRBV3-1 and TRBJ1-1, with D possibly being TRBD1 (5 bases). This CDR3 contains 13 residues. V was shortened by 4 bases and J by 2 bases, with 8 bases between the two germline ends. The germline gives CDR1 LGHDT, CDR2 YNNKEL (reference sequence). CDR3 sequence (DNA): TGTGCCAGCAGCCCAGGGTTTAACACTGAAGCTTTCTTT. It encodes CASSPGFNTEAFF. The full variable domain, rest sourced from reference TRBV3-1 and TRBJ1-1, is DTAVSQTPKYLVTQMGNDKSIKCEQNLGHDTMYWYKQDSKKFLKIMFSYNNKELIINETVPNRFSPKSPDKAHLNLHINSLELGDSAVYFCASSPGFNTEAFFGQGTRLTVV.

This clonotype appeared a few times. The chain recombines TRBV11-1 with TRBJ2-2; D is unresolved. The V end was cut by 4 bases, the J end by 2 bases, with 11 bases between. The CDR3 totals 15 residues. CDR1 and CDR2 (germline): SGHAT, FQDESV (reference sequence). The CDR3 DNA follows: TGTGCCAGCAGCTCCCGTTTTCTTAACACCGGGGAGCTGTTTTTT. Its translation is CASSSRFLNTGELFF.

The chain carries TRBV5-5 and TRBJ1-4, with TRBD1 matching over 7 bases. V dropped 3 bases and J dropped 3; count of bases not matched to a gene: 5. There are 15 residues in the CDR3. Per germline, CDR1 SGHKS and CDR2 YYEKEE (reference sequence). The CDR3 DNA follows: TGTGCCAGCAGCTCGGAGACAGGGCCTAATGAAAAACTGTTTTTT. It encodes CASSSETGPNEKLFF.